The following is a TCR beta chain sequence with its context. The specificity of this receptor is unknown. Per-base quality was not reported, and no clone a single base away is much larger than it. This record belongs to a study of cytomegalovirus exposure and HLA in healthy donors listed by TCRdb under 2017. Background for the entire study: According to an earlier analysis of several hundred of the donors, 150 million to 200 million T cells yielded 117 million unique TCR beta sequences and 276 Gb of sequence data. In an earlier analysis of over 550 of the donors, high-throughput TCR beta sequencing was used to judge whether each TCR beta V gene segment behaved as functional or pseudogenic. The later analysis used no new phenotypic data to find candidate immune exposures, relying instead on TCR beta sequences and their occurrence across donors. To predict cytomegalovirus infection status, the study combined high-throughput TCR immunosequencing, statistical association of individual TCRs with disease status, and machine learning. Besides the first cohort of around 670 subjects, a separate validation cohort made up of over a hundred different subjects was used. The aim of the study was to test whether cataloging public T cell receptors could identify signatures of past pathogen exposure. Among some 410 genotyped donors of the cohort, an average of roughly 230,000 unique TCR beta nucleotide sequences was sequenced per donor, of which 15% to 20% were non-productive. The genetic ancestry cluster associated with self-reported Caucasian donors included over 65% of the roughly 380 genotyped donors. Donor age, sex, ethnicity and CMV serostatus were compiled together with the repertoire data. Every discovery cohort repertoire had been produced on one sequencing platform. Class I and class II HLA loci were covered by the typing at four-digit resolution. In a later analysis, previously published TCR beta repertoires from 500 to 750 donors were re-analyzed and high-resolution HLA genotyping was added so that TCR occurrence patterns could be studied. The study profiled the T cell repertoires of under 700 subjects by immunosequencing and related them to cytomegalovirus serostatus. Typing coverage varied by locus: roughly 629-640 donors for A, B, C, DRB1 and DQB1; approximately 500 for DQA1; approximately 570 for DPA1; around 450 for DPB1. Because of strong linkage in the cohort, roughly five DR-DQ haplotypes were treated as single units for association and clustering. A later genetic analysis took genome-wide SNP genotypes for about 55% of the 666 donors and used that subset as a discovery cohort. Roughly 320 gigabases of sequencing data and around 88 million unique TCR sequences made up an early release that covered several hundred HLA-typed donors. Here is what the overall study found, with its caveats: This cohort had only TCR beta chains sequenced, and the lack of alpha or paired-chain data limited which features could be detected. An association between a missense DCLRE1C variant and V-gene and J-gene trimming of TCR beta chains was found in a later genetic analysis and replicated in an independent cohort. In an earlier analysis of some 550 of the donors, most TCR beta V segments were observed in productive rearrangements about 87% or about 30% of the time, broadly matching IMGT annotations. Because HLA typing was missing for some donors at each locus, association tests included only the typed subset. The only immune exposure information available for the cohort was CMV serostatus. Strong co-occurrence of HLA alleles, especially DR and DQ, made assigning TCR associations to individual alleles difficult. A further reported finding was that TCR beta sequences accurately predicted the HLA-A and HLA-B alleles for most subjects in the first cohort. According to the authors, the approach could potentially be generalized to other disease states and immunological phenotypes. The classifier was reported to diagnose cytomegalovirus status with high specificity and sensitivity in both the original and validation cohorts. In a later analysis, 16,951 TCR beta sequences were associated with specific HLA alleles at a false discovery rate of 0.05. The 87-base-pair reads could not distinguish some IMGT-functional V segments, including TRBV6-2 and TRBV6-3, so those segments were excluded. In a later analysis, HLA-associated TCR beta chains were found to be more clonally expanded and to have lower generation probabilities than equally common non-associated chains. A cluster of highly shared sequence variants was judged likely to be a technical artifact of the sequencing pipeline. In a later genetic analysis, fewer N-insertions in productive TCRs were reported among donors in an Asian-associated ancestry cluster than the 666-donor mean. A few of the identified cytomegalovirus-associated TCR beta chains were confirmed in vitro to be specific for cytomegalovirus antigens. In a later analysis, most CMV-associated TCR beta chains were found to appear HLA-restricted, with HLA associations seemingly driven largely by CMV exposure. Presence/absence analyses assumed roughly uniform sequencing depth across donors, an assumption that may not hold. A later analysis found that TCR association rates varied across HLA loci, with DRB1 alleles showing the most associated TCRs and HLA-C alleles the fewest. A later analysis reported that several top co-occurrence clusters appeared linked to parvovirus B19, influenza, CMV and Epstein-Barr virus. Most TCR sequences were observed very rarely across donors, whereas some public TCRs were present in many individuals. A total of roughly 160 TCR beta chains were listed by the study as associated with cytomegalovirus. Because counts were too low, roughly 16 rarely observed V segments, including chromosome 9 orphons, were excluded from the earlier analysis of 587 of the donors. Linkage disequilibrium might explain the correlated functional status among segregating V segments, but an unknown experimental factor could not be excluded.

In total, roughly 710 healthy bone marrow donors made up the cohort. Cohort members were all nominally healthy when sampled, although unrecorded immune exposures were likely present. The donor was CMV seronegative and was included in the group of several hundred seronegative cohort members. A peripheral blood sample was provided by each donor, and peripheral blood mononuclear cells were used for TCR beta sequencing. Genomic DNA was extracted from the blood cell samples with the Qiagen DNeasy Blood Extraction Kit. The protocol used for the library was the immunoSEQ multiplex PCR assay. The multiplex PCR relied on a mix of 60 forward primers for TCR Vbeta segments and 13 reverse primers for TCR Jbeta segments. A multiplex PCR assay on genomic DNA amplified the CDR3 region of rearranged TCR beta genes. The amplified TCR beta libraries were sequenced on the Illumina HiSeq System as 87-base-pair reads. Per the original workflow: In a later analysis, roughly 80 million unique TCR beta chains were counted across the roughly 670 repertoires, and some 10 million of these chains were shared by at least two donors. Raw reads were error-corrected and collapsed into unique sequences by a nearest-neighbor algorithm in which closely related sequences were merged to remove PCR and sequencing errors. V, D and J gene segments were assigned by aligning CDR3 sequences to IMGT reference sequences. Each retained sequence needed at least a six-nucleotide match to both a V gene segment and a J gene segment. A rearrangement was called productive if the CDR3 had no stop codons and remained in frame with V and J, and every other rearrangement was called non-productive. Following IMGT convention, CDR3 was defined as the stretch from the second conserved V-encoded cysteine up to the conserved J-encoded phenylalanine. Sequences without an unambiguous match to a single V gene segment were excluded from the earlier analysis of about 640 of the donors. In an earlier analysis of roughly 500 of the donors, V segments were called functional above 56.7% productive rearrangements and were called segregating when the between-donor standard deviation exceeded 5%. A statistical classification framework was built for diagnosing cytomegalovirus status from the catalog of TCR beta chain sequences. V and J gene assignment, in a later analysis, came from comparing TCR nucleotide sequences with IMGT/GENE-DB human TR gene sequences. Using the TCRdist pipeline, a later analysis assigned CDR3 sequences along with most-parsimonious VDJ recombination scenarios. In a later analysis, every TCR beta chain was defined by the combination of its CDR3 amino acid sequence and its V-gene family, and reads without a unique V-gene family were dropped. In a later analysis, fewer than 650 highly shared, low-generation-probability nucleotide sequences were removed to address suspected cross-contamination and a sequencing artifact. In a later analysis, a clonal expansion index was calculated for each public chain from normalized within-repertoire ranks of inferred template counts. In a later analysis, generation probabilities were computed using a VDJ recombination model fitted to out-of-frame rearrangements, and the results were checked against IGoR. In a later analysis, hypergeometric tests were used to score TCR-TCR, TCR-HLA and TCR-CMV co-occurrence, with a repertoire-size bias correction applied to TCR pairs. False discovery rates were estimated in a later analysis by permuting HLA or CMV assignments 20 times. A later analysis grouped co-occurring TCRs with DBSCAN, adding TCRdist sequence similarity when clustering within HLA-allele-positive subsets. Repertoires with fewer than 30,000 or more than 120,000 public chains were left out of co-occurrence clustering, as were about 5 repertoires with anomalous nucleotide sharing. TCRdb provides this immuneACCESS table in a form limited to in-frame rearrangements. Some clones are lacking; in checked studies, under half of them reflect an unresolved V gene, and why the rest are absent is not known. D and trimming come from the DNA, and the V and J calls and clone size come from that table. This sample comprises roughly 180,000 clones, 70% to 90% of them detected only once. Approximately 0.8% of the sample is taken by the ten largest.

Trimming removed 0 bases from V and 0 bases from J, leaving 11 bases between the germline ends. The CDR3, cysteine through phenylalanine, is 16 amino acids long. The read is trimmed to its CDR3 DNA, 48 bases read in frame from base 1. In the germline V gene, CDR1 corresponds to SGHDN and CDR2 to FVKESK. The sequence was collected from a woman younger than 30 in good health and CMV-seronegative. Sequenced input: PBMCs. This sequence uses TRBV14 and TRBJ1-1; the D gene identity is not certain. The CDR3: CASSQDLGSMNTEAFF. The DNA sequence reads TGTGCCAGCAGCCAAGATCTAGGCAGTATGAACACTGAAGCTTTCTTT.